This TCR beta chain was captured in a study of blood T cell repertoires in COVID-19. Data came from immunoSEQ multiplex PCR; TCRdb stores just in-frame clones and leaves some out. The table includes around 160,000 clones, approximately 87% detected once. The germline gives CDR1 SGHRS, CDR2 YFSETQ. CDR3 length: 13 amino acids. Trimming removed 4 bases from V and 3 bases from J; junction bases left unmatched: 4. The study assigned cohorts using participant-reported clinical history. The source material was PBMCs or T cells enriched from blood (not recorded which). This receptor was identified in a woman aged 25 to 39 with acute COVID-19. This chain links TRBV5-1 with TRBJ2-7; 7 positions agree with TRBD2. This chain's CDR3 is CASSGGVDYEQYF. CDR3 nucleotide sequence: TGCGCCAGCAGCGGGGGGGTGGACTACGAGCAGTACTTC.